One sample yielded the 3 T cell receptor beta chains listed below, sequenced in a study of cytomegalovirus exposure and HLA in healthy donors. The PCR contained 60 Vbeta and 13 Jbeta primers. Only in-frame clones appear in the TCRdb table, and some are missing; sequencing was by immunoSEQ multiplex PCR. Here the sample spans approximately 110,000 clones, around three quarters being singletons. Sequenced input: PBMCs. The receptors here all came from a woman aged 45-65 years in good health and CMV-seropositive.

Only one count was recorded for this clone. V usage is TRBV6-5 and J usage is TRBJ2-7, with 7 bases that match TRBD1. The CDR3 length is 14 residues. Unmatched junction bases numbered 1, after V lost 2 bases and J lost 0 bases. Germline V gene sequence: CDR1 MNHEY, CDR2 SVGAGI. DNA of the CDR3: TGTGCCAGCAGTTACGGGGACAGCTCCTACGAGCAGTACTTC. This encodes CASSYGDSSYEQYF.

J is TRBJ2-7 and V is TRBV10-1; 9 bases match TRBD1. V lost 6 bases and J lost 4; bases outside the gene matches: 7. Germline V gene data show CDR1 as WNHNN and CDR2 as SYGVQD (reference sequence). The CDR3 is 14 amino acids. The CDR3 loop reads CASRYRGPGYEQYF. The CDR3 nucleotides are TGCGCCAGCAGATACAGGGGGCCGGGGTACGAGCAGTACTTC.

As DNA, the CDR3 is TGTGCCAGTAGCGGGACAGGGGGCATGTACGAGCAGTACTTC. Amino acid sequence: CASSGTGGMYEQYF. V is TRBV19 and J is TRBJ2-7; the match to TRBD1 covers 12 bases. CDR3 length equals 14 residues. Unmatched junction bases numbered 4, after V lost 6 bases and J lost 4 bases. CDR1 is LNHDA, CDR2 SQIVND, per germline (reference sequence).